Sequencing of this T cell receptor (beta chain) was carried out in a study of shared clonotypes between healthy human individuals. Study-wide background: The cohort comprised a couple of women and a few men. Their ages spanned 18 to 49 years.

Of note for this clone: Its matching antigen is unknown.

Everyone who donated was a Caucasian adult who lived in Nashville, Tennessee. Generated by immunoSEQ multiplex PCR, the TCRdb table keeps only in-frame clones and is missing some. Of about half a million clones in the sample, 60% to 80% were seen once. Study findings and constraints: A limitation of the genetic and exposure-history diversity represented arose from few donors.

Germline lookup yields CDR1 SEHNR and CDR2 FQNEAQ (reference sequence). V lost 5 bases, J lost 1 base, and 8 bases lay in between. This CDR3 contains 13 residues. The genes are TRBV7-9 and TRBJ1-1, with D possibly matching TRBD1 (5 bases). Sequenced material: PBMCs. The receptor was derived from a woman aged 40 to 55 in good health. Some clones in this sample may be carry-over from other donors' samples. CDR3 protein: CASSNQGNTEAFF. The CDR3 coding sequence is TGTGCCAGCAGCAACCAGGGGAACACTGAAGCTTTCTTT.